These T cell receptor beta chains were read from a single sample in a study of shared clonotypes between healthy human individuals. Generated by immunoSEQ multiplex PCR, the TCRdb table keeps only in-frame clones and is missing some. The table includes about 2.5 million clones, about 90% detected once. The sample was naive CD4+ T cells from PBMCs. These receptor sequences come from a man in his late teens or twenties in good health. Some clones in this sample may be carry-over from other donors' samples. Each CDR3 is given with its conserved first and last residue. The D gene is left open where the match is weak. Size is stated for part of the rows, as once, few or many counts, or as a class when the clone is expanded.

V: TRBV30
D: TRBD1
size: NA
J: TRBJ2-5
CDR3: CAWSGTGGLKTQYF
DNA: TGTGCCTGGAGTGGCACAGGGGGCTTGAAGACCCAGTACTTC

V: TRBV19
D: TRBD1
size: NA
J: TRBJ1-3
CDR3: CASTGGSSGNTIYF
DNA: TGTGCCAGTACAGGGGGGAGCTCTGGAAACACCATATATTTT

V: TRBV25-1
D: TRBD1
size: NA
J: TRBJ2-5
CDR3: CASSPTGKQETQYF
DNA: TGTGCCAGCAGTCCGACAGGGAAACAAGAGACCCAGTACTTC

V: TRBV5-1
D: TRBD1
size: NA
J: TRBJ1-4
CDR3: CASSIDGTGYEKLFF
DNA: TGCGCCAGCAGCATTGACGGGACAGGGTACGAAAAACTGTTTTTT

V: TRBV11-1
D: NA
size: NA
J: TRBJ1-5
CDR3: CASSLQGDQPQHF
DNA: TGTGCCAGCAGCTTACAAGGGGATCAGCCCCAGCATTTT

V: TRBV14
D: NA
size: NA
J: TRBJ1-2
CDR3: CASSYQFNYGYTF
DNA: TGTGCCAGCAGTTACCAGTTTAACTATGGCTACACCTTC

V: TRBV29-1
D: NA
size: NA
J: TRBJ2-5
CDR3: CSGRVDLYQETQYF
DNA: TGCAGCGGGCGGGTAGATTTGTACCAAGAGACCCAGTACTTC

V: TRBV18
D: TRBD2
size: once
J: TRBJ2-7
CDR3: CASSSAGTSGREQYF
DNA: TGTGCCAGCTCATCCGCCGGGACTAGCGGGAGGGAGCAGTACTTC

V: TRBV19
D: NA
size: NA
J: TRBJ2-4
CDR3: CASSTGPGQLAKNIQYF
DNA: TGTGCCAGTAGCACCGGCCCCGGGCAGCTAGCCAAAAACATTCAGTACTTC

V: TRBV18
D: TRBD1
size: NA
J: TRBJ2-7
CDR3: CASSTGQGAYEQYF
DNA: TGTGCCAGCTCAACGGGACAGGGAGCCTACGAGCAGTACTTC

V: TRBV7-8
D: NA
size: once
J: TRBJ2-3
CDR3: CASSRYAGTTVTDTQYF
DNA: TGTGCCAGCAGCCGATACGCCGGGACCACTGTCACAGATACGCAGTATTTT

V: TRBV5-1
D: TRBD1
size: NA
J: TRBJ1-2
CDR3: CASSSMDRNYGYTF
DNA: TGCGCCAGCAGCTCAATGGACAGGAACTATGGCTACACCTTC

V: TRBV19
D: NA
size: NA
J: TRBJ1-1
CDR3: CASSFLDSRGAEAFF
DNA: TGTGCCAGTAGTTTCCTGGACTCTCGGGGGGCTGAAGCTTTCTTT

V: TRBV2
D: TRBD1
size: NA
J: TRBJ1-1
CDR3: CASGSLGQGGTTEAFF
DNA: TGTGCCAGCGGCAGCCTCGGACAGGGAGGGACCACTGAAGCTTTCTTT

V: TRBV11-1
D: TRBD2
size: NA
J: TRBJ2-1
CDR3: CASSLAAQLASKQFF
DNA: TGTGCCAGCAGCTTAGCGGCTCAACTAGCGAGCAAACAGTTCTTC

V: TRBV5-4
D: NA
size: NA
J: TRBJ2-7
CDR3: CASSFEVGNSYEQYF
DNA: TGTGCCAGCAGCTTCGAAGTCGGGAATTCCTACGAGCAGTACTTC

V: TRBV2
D: NA
size: NA
J: TRBJ1-5
CDR3: CASSDGNQPQHF
DNA: TGTGCCAGCAGCGACGGCAATCAGCCCCAGCATTTT

V: TRBV7-3
D: NA
size: NA
J: TRBJ2-1
CDR3: CASSNRRVTYNEQFF
DNA: TGTGCCAGCAGCAATCGGAGGGTAACCTACAATGAGCAGTTCTTC

V: TRBV7-3
D: NA
size: once
J: TRBJ1-2
CDR3: CASSSPGDYGYTF
DNA: TGTGCCAGCAGCTCGCCCGGGGACTATGGCTACACCTTC

V: TRBV28
D: TRBD2
size: NA
J: TRBJ2-3
CDR3: CASSLSLAGRTDTQYF
DNA: TGTGCCAGCAGTCTGTCACTAGCGGGGCGCACAGATACGCAGTATTTT

V: TRBV6-4
D: TRBD2
size: NA
J: TRBJ2-1
CDR3: CASRPSGRANEQFF
DNA: TGTGCCAGCAGGCCTAGCGGGAGGGCCAATGAGCAGTTCTTC

V: TRBV5-1
D: TRBD1
size: NA
J: TRBJ2-3
CDR3: CASSLQGADTQYF
DNA: TGCGCCAGCAGCTTGCAGGGGGCAGATACGCAGTATTTT

V: TRBV7-2
D: NA
size: NA
J: TRBJ1-5
CDR3: CASSFTDLYNQPQHF
DNA: TGTGCCAGCAGCTTTACAGATTTATACAATCAGCCCCAGCATTTT

V: TRBV28
D: NA
size: NA
J: TRBJ2-7
CDR3: CASSYLEQGSHEQYF
DNA: TGTGCCAGCAGTTACCTTGAGCAGGGGAGCCACGAGCAGTACTTC

V: TRBV9
D: NA
size: NA
J: TRBJ2-7
CDR3: CANPEQYF
DNA: TGTGCCAACCCCGAGCAGTACTTC

V: TRBV5-1
D: TRBD1
size: NA
J: TRBJ2-7
CDR3: CASSTGQGGSYEQYF
DNA: TGCGCCAGCAGCACTGGACAGGGGGGGTCCTACGAGCAGTACTTC

V: TRBV4-1
D: TRBD2
size: NA
J: TRBJ2-1
CDR3: CASSRFTAGGSGNEQFF
DNA: TGCGCCAGCAGCCGATTTACAGCGGGAGGATCCGGCAATGAGCAGTTCTTC

V: TRBV4-2
D: TRBD2
size: NA
J: TRBJ2-1
CDR3: CASSIGLAGGPLSYNEQFF
DNA: TGTGCCAGCAGCATAGGACTAGCGGGAGGGCCGTTATCATACAATGAGCAGTTCTTC

V: TRBV6-1
D: NA
size: few
J: TRBJ1-1
CDR3: CASSDEGWMNTEAFF
DNA: TGTGCCAGCAGTGACGAGGGGTGGATGAACACTGAAGCTTTCTTT

V: TRBV14
D: TRBD1
size: NA
J: TRBJ2-3
CDR3: CASSQIQGGTDTQYF
DNA: TGTGCCAGCAGTCAAATTCAGGGGGGCACAGATACGCAGTATTTT

V: TRBV5-1
D: NA
size: NA
J: TRBJ2-2
CDR3: CASSSWDTNTGELFF
DNA: TGCGCCAGCAGCTCATGGGACACAAACACCGGGGAGCTGTTTTTT

V: TRBV18
D: TRBD2
size: once
J: TRBJ2-5
CDR3: CASSPQTSGRRQTQYF
DNA: TGTGCCAGCTCACCGCAGACTAGCGGGAGGAGGCAGACCCAGTACTTC

V: TRBV5-1
D: NA
size: NA
J: TRBJ2-3
CDR3: CASSLRSALDTQYF
DNA: TGCGCCAGCAGCTTGAGATCAGCACTAGATACGCAGTATTTT

V: TRBV19
D: TRBD1
size: NA
J: TRBJ1-2
CDR3: CASSRGQFYGYTF
DNA: TGTGCCAGTAGCAGGGGACAGTTCTATGGCTACACCTTC

V: TRBV9
D: NA
size: NA
J: TRBJ1-3
CDR3: CASSVVGGTGNTIYF
DNA: TGTGCCAGCAGCGTAGTAGGAGGGACTGGAAACACCATATATTTT

V: TRBV5-4
D: NA
size: NA
J: TRBJ2-5
CDR3: CASSLGGFQETQYF
DNA: TGTGCCAGCAGCTTGGGGGGGTTCCAAGAGACCCAGTACTTC

V: TRBV28
D: NA
size: NA
J: TRBJ1-4
CDR3: CASSPGGRGNEKLFF
DNA: TGTGCCAGCAGTCCCGGCGGTAGGGGTAATGAAAAACTGTTTTTT

V: TRBV18
D: TRBD1
size: NA
J: TRBJ2-2
CDR3: CASSADRGTGELFF
DNA: TGTGCCAGCTCCGCGGACAGGGGAACCGGGGAGCTGTTTTTT

V: TRBV4-1
D: NA
size: NA
J: TRBJ2-1
CDR3: CASSQDSQRRYNEQFF
DNA: TGCGCCAGCAGCCAAGATAGTCAGCGACGCTACAATGAGCAGTTCTTC

V: TRBV30
D: NA
size: once
J: TRBJ2-7
CDR3: CASARAYEQYF
DNA: TGTGCCAGCGCCCGGGCCTACGAGCAGTACTTC

V: TRBV2
D: NA
size: once
J: TRBJ1-1
CDR3: CASSWGRPGAEAFF
DNA: TGTGCCAGCAGTTGGGGGCGCCCTGGGGCTGAAGCTTTCTTT

V: TRBV28
D: NA
size: NA
J: TRBJ2-7
CDR3: CASRLGARRSAYEQYF
DNA: TGTGCCAGCAGACTGGGGGCTAGACGGTCCGCCTACGAGCAGTACTTC

V: TRBV5-6
D: NA
size: NA
J: TRBJ2-2
CDR3: CASSSFKGFDTGELFF
DNA: TGTGCCAGCAGCTCCTTCAAGGGCTTCGACACCGGGGAGCTGTTTTTT

V: TRBV28
D: TRBD1
size: NA
J: TRBJ1-1
CDR3: CASSRQGAGGTEAFF
DNA: TGTGCCAGCAGCCGACAGGGGGCGGGGGGCACTGAAGCTTTCTTT

V: TRBV19
D: NA
size: NA
J: TRBJ2-7
CDR3: CASRSRGSYEQYF
DNA: TGTGCCAGTAGAAGTCGGGGGTCCTACGAGCAGTACTTC

V: TRBV4-3
D: NA
size: NA
J: TRBJ2-3
CDR3: CASSQVGTDTQYF
DNA: TGCGCCAGCAGCCAAGTCGGCACAGATACGCAGTATTTT

V: TRBV5-4
D: TRBD1
size: NA
J: TRBJ2-7
CDR3: CASSFYRTGIVYEQYF
DNA: TGTGCCAGCAGCTTTTATAGGACAGGGATCGTCTACGAGCAGTACTTC

V: TRBV5-1
D: TRBD1
size: NA
J: TRBJ2-1
CDR3: CASWAGQGFNEQFF
DNA: TGCGCCAGCTGGGCCGGACAGGGATTCAATGAGCAGTTCTTC

V: TRBV5-6
D: NA
size: NA
J: TRBJ2-7
CDR3: CASSLGPQVPPGVDEQYF
DNA: TGTGCCAGCAGCTTGGGTCCTCAAGTACCCCCAGGGGTGGACGAGCAGTACTTC

V: TRBV29-1
D: NA
size: NA
J: TRBJ2-1
CDR3: CSVGGGGNEQFF
DNA: TGCAGCGTTGGTGGAGGGGGCAATGAGCAGTTCTTC

V: TRBV10-3
D: NA
size: few
J: TRBJ1-3
CDR3: CAISVTLSGNTIYF
DNA: TGTGCCATCAGTGTGACCCTCTCTGGAAACACCATATATTTT

V: TRBV19
D: NA
size: few
J: TRBJ1-2
CDR3: CASRNSGAYGYTF
DNA: TGTGCCAGTCGAAATTCGGGGGCCTATGGCTACACCTTC

V: TRBV6-1
D: NA
size: NA
J: TRBJ2-7
CDR3: CASSGETAQYF
DNA: TGTGCCAGCAGTGGAGAGACGGCGCAGTACTTC

V: TRBV28
D: TRBD1
size: NA
J: TRBJ2-7
CDR3: CASNTGGSYEQYF
DNA: TGTGCCAGCAATACAGGGGGTTCCTACGAGCAGTACTTC

V: TRBV6-6
D: NA
size: NA
J: TRBJ2-3
CDR3: CASSYSSSEQSDTQYF
DNA: TGTGCCAGCAGTTACTCGTCTAGCGAGCAATCAGATACGCAGTATTTT

V: TRBV5-1
D: NA
size: NA
J: TRBJ1-1
CDR3: CASSWSGRGNTEAFF
DNA: TGCGCCAGCAGCTGGAGTGGCAGGGGGAACACTGAAGCTTTCTTT

V: TRBV4-2
D: TRBD2
size: NA
J: TRBJ2-7
CDR3: CASSQETAGGSYEQYF
DNA: TGTGCCAGCAGCCAAGAAACAGCGGGAGGGTCCTACGAGCAGTACTTC

V: TRBV30
D: TRBD1
size: NA
J: TRBJ1-4
CDR3: CAWSVQGGEKLFF
DNA: TGTGCCTGGAGTGTACAGGGGGGTGAAAAACTGTTTTTT

V: TRBV5-1
D: NA
size: NA
J: TRBJ1-1
CDR3: CASSLSSGAATEAFF
DNA: TGCGCCAGCAGCTTGAGCTCAGGTGCCGCGACTGAAGCTTTCTTT